What follows are 27 T cell receptor beta chains derived from one specimen sequenced in a study of T cell repertoires in cytomegalovirus infection. These receptors have no identified antigens. TCRdb called the reads again in MiXCR, with one record for every CDR3 protein. The table includes under 30,000 distinct CDR3 sequences, approximately 22% detected once. Sequencing used CD8+ T cells from cultured PBMCs, obtained from culture after CMV antigen stimulation. These receptors were collected from a human donor in good health (CMV status not recorded). Some clones in this sample may be carry-over from other donors' samples.

This clonotype was seen at least ten times. CDR3 DNA sequence: TGTGCCAGCAGTAATCACAGGGGCACTGAAGCTTTCTTT. Protein sequence: CASSNHRGTEAFF. This chain connects TRBV6-5 to TRBJ1-1; 7 positions match TRBD1. J was trimmed by 4 bases and V by 5 bases; bases with no gene match: 4. Germline CDR1 is MNHEY and CDR2 is SVGAGI. The CDR3 covers 13 residues.

This clonotype has a handful of counts. The genes are TRBV2 and TRBJ2-3; 10 bases line up with TRBD2. The trim removed 10 bases at V and 3 bases at J, leaving 10 bases unmatched. The CDR3 contains 15 residues. CDR1 and CDR2 (germline): SNHLY, FYNNEI. Here the CDR3 reads CATGAGTSVTDTQYF. In DNA, the CDR3 is TGTGCCACCGGCGCCGGGACTAGCGTAACAGATACGCAGTATTTT. The full variable domain, its missing parts supplied by reference TRBV2 and TRBJ2-3, is EPEVTQTPSHQVTQMGQEVILRCVPISNHLYFYWYRQILGQKVEFLVSFYNNEISEKSEIFDDQFSVERPDGSNFTLKIRSTKLEDSAMYFCATGAGTSVTDTQYFGPGTRLTVL.

This clonotype was recorded a few times. This sequence joins TRBV7-9 and TRBJ2-1; 8 bases map to TRBD1. Germline CDR1 SEHNR, CDR2 FQNEAQ (reference sequence). CDR3 size: 16 residues. V lost 1 base, J lost 4 bases, and 6 bases stayed unmatched. CDR3 in DNA: TGTGCCAGCAGCTTAGAGGGCCGGACAGGGTACAATGAGCAGTTCTTC. It is translated as CASSLEGRTGYNEQFF.

This clonotype has just a few counts. This chain joins TRBV6-1 and TRBJ2-1, with D unclear. This CDR3 is 16 amino acids long. Germline loops: CDR1 MNHNS, CDR2 SASEGT. V lost 1 base, J lost 16 bases, and 26 bases lay in between. The CDR3 is CASSEEEKVVWMKRFF. DNA for the CDR3: TGTGCCAGCAGTGAAGAAGAGAAGGTTGTCTGGATGAAACGATTCTTC.

This clonotype was found a few times. This sequence joins TRBV27 and TRBJ1-1; TRBD1 is a possible D gene (6 bases). The length of the CDR3 is 14 residues. CDR1 and CDR2 (germline): MNHEY, SMNVEV (reference sequence). V was cut by 2 bases and J by 4 bases, with 11 bases left in between. CDR3 coding DNA: TGTGCCAGCAGTTTAGGGGGGGCGCGCACTGAAGCTTTCTTT. The encoded protein is CASSLGGARTEAFF.

This clonotype showed up many times. The chain links TRBV19 to TRBJ1-5, with D unclear. V was pared by 5 bases and J by 9 bases, with 17 bases between. The CDR3 totals 14 residues. Germline CDR1 reads LNHDA; CDR2 reads SQIVND (reference sequence). The CDR3 spells CASSGETADRPQHF. Written as DNA, the CDR3 is TGTGCCAGTAGTGGGGAAACCGCGGATCGGCCCCAGCATTTT.

V gene TRBV6-2 or TRBV6-3 combines with J gene TRBJ2-1; TRBD1 matches at 9 bases. After removal of 2 bases from V and 8 bases from J, the junction contained 10 bases not matched to a gene. Looked up from germline, CDR1 is MNHEY and CDR2 is SVGEGT. The CDR3 consists of 16 residues. CDR3 sequence reads: CASSYVQGAIVYEQFF. For the CDR3, the DNA is TGTGCCAGCAGTTACGTACAGGGGGCTATAGTTTATGAGCAGTTCTTC.

The chain recombines TRBV7-6 with TRBJ1-2, with a tentative D call TRBD1 (6 bases). V lost 5 bases to trimming and J lost 3 bases, with 10 bases between them. The CDR3 is 13 residues long. Germline loops: CDR1 SGHVS, CDR2 FNYEAQ. In nucleotides, the CDR3 is TGTGCCAGCAGCGAAGGGGGGGACTATGGCTACACCTTC. As protein: CASSEGGDYGYTF.

J is TRBJ2-1 and V is TRBV6-1, with TRBD2 as a possible D gene (7 bases). CDR3 length equals 15 residues. The germline V and J ends were trimmed by 3 bases and 6 bases, with 15 bases remaining between them. Germline V lookup: CDR1 MNHNS, CDR2 SASEGT. CDR3 nucleotide sequence: TGTGCCAGCAGTGAGCCTCGGGGGGCAATCAATGAGCAGTTCTTC. Translating gives CASSEPRGAINEQFF.

The V gene is TRBV16, the J gene TRBJ1-1; TRBD1 matches 7 bases. Germline values: CDR1 KGHSY, CDR2 FQNENV. V shed 4 bases, J shed 5 bases, and the junction held 4 bases outside the gene matches. This CDR3 is built from 13 residues. The chain's CDR3 is CASSPQQGTEAFF. The CDR3 DNA sequence: TGTGCCAGCAGCCCTCAACAGGGGACTGAAGCTTTCTTT.

This clonotype was detected only a few times. The rearrangement links TRBV10-3 to TRBJ1-1; D remains unclear. Trimming shortened V by 2 bases and J by 0 bases, and 10 bases separated the two germline ends. CDR3 length: 15 residues. CDR1 and CDR2 (germline): ENHRY, SYGVKD. The CDR3 here is CAISENQDLNTEAFF. Here the CDR3 DNA reads TGTGCCATCAGTGAGAATCAGGATCTGAACACTGAAGCTTTCTTT.

This clonotype has a handful of counts. The rearrangement joins TRBV5-6 to TRBJ1-3; D uncertain. With 0 bases removed from V and 4 bases from J, the gap between germline ends came to 8 bases. The CDR3 covers 14 residues. Germline CDR1 is SGHDT and CDR2 is YYEEEE. The DNA for the CDR3 is TGTGCCAGCAGCTTGGCCGGCGACGGAAACACCATATATTTT. Protein product: CASSLAGDGNTIYF.

Many counts were recorded for this clonotype. The CDR3 reads CASSLVGTGSYEQYF. CDR3 DNA: TGTGCCAGCAGCTTAGTAGGGACAGGGTCCTACGAGCAGTACTTC. The rearrangement joins TRBV7-8 to TRBJ2-7; 9 bases agree with TRBD1. Trimming took 1 base from V and 1 from J; bases not matched to a gene: 2. The CDR3 sequence is 15 residues long. CDR1 is SGHVS, CDR2 FQNEAQ, per germline.

This clonotype is a singleton in its sample. V usage is TRBV5-4 and J usage is TRBJ1-2, with D maybe TRBD1 (6 bases). Trimming stripped 0 bases from V and 4 bases from J, with 10 bases between. The germline gives CDR1 SGHNT, CDR2 YYREEE (reference sequence). There are 14 residues in the CDR3. The CDR3 sequence: CASSLEGVLYGYTF. The CDR3 coding sequence is TGTGCCAGCAGCTTGGAGGGGGTTCTCTATGGCTACACCTTC. Filled out from reference TRBV5-4 and TRBJ1-2, the complete variable domain reads ETGVTQSPTHLIKTRGQQVTLRCSSQSGHNTVSWYQQALGQGPQFIFQYYREEENGRGNFPPRFSGLQFPNYSSELNVNALELDDSALYLCASSLEGVLYGYTFGSGTRLTVV.

There are many counts of this clonotype. The chain has TRBV7-9 and TRBJ2-3, with D possibly matching TRBD2 (6 bases). The V and J ends lost 6 bases and 2 bases respectively, with 15 bases between them. There are 15 residues in the CDR3. Germline lookup yields CDR1 SEHNR and CDR2 FQNEAQ (reference sequence). The CDR3 loop is CASSSSGTPTDTQYF. CDR3 in DNA: TGTGCCAGCAGTTCATCCGGGACTCCCACAGATACGCAGTATTTT.

This clonotype was detected only a few times. The CDR3 here is CSASGTSGRPLYEQFF. The CDR3 region has the DNA TGCAGTGCTAGCGGGACTAGCGGGCGTCCCCTTTATGAGCAGTTCTTC. This chain joins TRBV20-1 and TRBJ2-1, with 12 positions matching TRBD2. J lost 8 bases, V lost 3 bases, and 11 bases had no gene match. The germline V gene has CDR1 DFQATT and CDR2 SNEGSKA (reference sequence). This CDR3 is built from 16 residues.

This clonotype has only a few counts. The V gene is TRBV2, the J gene TRBJ2-7, with unresolved D. CDR1 is SNHLY, CDR2 FYNNEI, per germline. Trimming took 4 bases from V and 7 from J, leaving 5 bases between them. This CDR3 has 10 residues. The CDR3 reads CASSAEEQYF. For the CDR3, the DNA is TGTGCCAGCAGTGCCGAGGAGCAGTACTTC.

This clonotype was detected many times. The genes are TRBV7-9 and TRBJ1-1, with TRBD1 matching 10 bases. J lost 1 base, V lost 5 bases, and 7 bases had no gene match. The CDR3 consists of 16 residues. Germline-derived CDR1 and CDR2 are SEHNR and FQNEAQ (reference sequence). The CDR3 is CASSADRGYGNTEAFF. For the CDR3, the DNA is TGTGCCAGCAGCGCGGACAGGGGGTACGGGAACACTGAAGCTTTCTTT.

The CDR3 sequence: CASSHPGDEQYF. The CDR3, as DNA: TGTGCCAGCAGCCACCCAGGGGACGAGCAGTACTTC. The chain is built from TRBV27 and TRBJ2-7; tentatively, D is TRBD1 (6 bases). The V gene lost 6 bases and the J gene lost 5 bases, with 11 bases spanning the gap. Germline V gene sequence: CDR1 MNHEY, CDR2 SMNVEV (reference sequence). This CDR3 region has 12 residues.

In its sample, this clonotype was seen many times. This rearrangement joins TRBV27 to TRBJ2-7; possible D gene TRBD1, 5 bases. V was trimmed by 2 bases and J by 0 bases, leaving 14 bases between them. CDR3 length: 16 residues. Per the germline V gene, CDR1 is MNHEY and CDR2 is SMNVEV (reference sequence). This CDR3 is CASSLGVAGFSYEQYF. The CDR3 DNA sequence: TGTGCCAGCAGTTTAGGGGTAGCAGGGTTCTCCTACGAGCAGTACTTC.

This clonotype was counted many times. The chain combines TRBV7-9 with TRBJ2-7; possibly TRBD1 for D (7 bases). The germline V gene encodes CDR1 SEHNR and CDR2 FQNEAQ (reference sequence). The CDR3 is 14 residues long. Deletions cut 3 bases from V and 6 bases from J, with 15 bases between. CDR3 DNA sequence: TGTGCCAGCAGCTTTATTCAGGGGGGTCCCGAGCAGTACTTC. This codes for CASSFIQGGPEQYF.

This clonotype was found a few times. The chain links TRBV5-1 to TRBJ1-5; 8 bases fit TRBD1. The germline CDR1 and CDR2 sequences are SGHRS and YFSETQ. Germline trimming cut 0 bases from V and 1 base from J; bases unmatched to any gene: 0. This CDR3 spans 15 amino acids. The CDR3 DNA reads as TGCGCCAGCAGCTTGGCAGGGGGCAGCAATCAGCCCCAGCATTTT. It translates to CASSLAGGSNQPQHF.

This clonotype was counted between two and nine times. The chain carries TRBV20-1 and TRBJ2-2; 8 bases fit TRBD1. V trimming: 3 bases; J trimming: 4 bases; junction bases outside the gene matches: 7. The CDR3 totals 15 residues. The V gene's germline CDR1 is DFQATT and CDR2 SNEGSKA (reference sequence). The CDR3 DNA reads TGCAGTGCTAGCCCTTCCGGACAGGGCACCGGGGAGCTGTTTTTT. Its protein is CSASPSGQGTGELFF.

The table lists this clonotype with a few counts. The chain carries TRBV9 and TRBJ1-1, with 9 bases identical to TRBD1. There are 15 residues in the CDR3. Trimming at V came to 4 bases and at J to 4 bases, leaving 8 bases not matched to a gene. From germline, CDR1 is SGDLS and CDR2 YYNGEE. CDR3 region: CASSPGTGYSTEAFF. CDR3 sequence (DNA): TGTGCCAGCAGCCCGGGGACAGGGTATAGCACTGAAGCTTTCTTT.

This clonotype was found many times. J is TRBJ1-1 and V is TRBV7-9; 7 bases line up with TRBD1. The junction had 6 bases not matched to a gene; V was cut back by 5 bases and J by 0 bases. Germline values: CDR1 SEHNR, CDR2 FQNEAQ (reference sequence). This CDR3 has 15 amino acids. This chain's CDR3 is CASSGPTGMNTEAFF. The DNA of the CDR3 is TGTGCCAGCAGCGGACCGACAGGGATGAACACTGAAGCTTTCTTT.

This clonotype was seen a single time. Because the CDR3 is missing its conserved closing phenylalanine or tryptophan, this is likely a read error. The chain combines TRBV7-6 with TRBJ2-2; 8 bases are a match to TRBD1. The CDR3 is 16 amino acids. V dropped 6 bases and J dropped 7; count of bases not matched to a gene: 13. In germline, CDR1 is SGHVS, CDR2 FNYEAQ. The CDR3 region is CASSRTGSPGIGELFL. As DNA, the CDR3 is TGTGCCAGCAGTCGGACAGGGTCCCCCGGTATCGGGGAGCTGTTTCTT.

This clonotype was counted ten times or more. This chain connects TRBV19 to TRBJ1-1; TRBD1 agrees at 7 bases. The CDR3 runs to 14 residues. The trim removed 6 bases at V and 1 base at J, leaving 5 bases unmatched. Looked up from germline, CDR1 is LNHDA and CDR2 is SQIVND (reference sequence). In DNA form, the CDR3 reads TGTGCCAGTAGCGTGACAGGGAGGAACACTGAAGCTTTCTTT. Protein product: CASSVTGRNTEAFF.